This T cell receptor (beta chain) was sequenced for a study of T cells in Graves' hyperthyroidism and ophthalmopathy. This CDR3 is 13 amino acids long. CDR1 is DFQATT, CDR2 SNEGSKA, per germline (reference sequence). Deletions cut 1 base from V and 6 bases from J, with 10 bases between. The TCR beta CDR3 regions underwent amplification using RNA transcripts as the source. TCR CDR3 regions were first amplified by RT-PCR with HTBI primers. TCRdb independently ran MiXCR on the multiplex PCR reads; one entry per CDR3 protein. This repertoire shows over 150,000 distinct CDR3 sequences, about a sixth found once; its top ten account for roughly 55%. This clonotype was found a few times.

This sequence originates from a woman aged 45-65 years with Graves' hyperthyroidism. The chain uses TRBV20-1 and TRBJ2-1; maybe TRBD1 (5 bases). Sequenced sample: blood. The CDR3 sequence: CSARGQFRNEQFF. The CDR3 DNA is TGCAGTGCTAGAGGACAGTTTCGCAATGAGCAGTTCTTC.